Below, 15 T cell receptor beta chains from the same sample are listed, as sequenced in a study of T-cell reconstitution after alpha-beta-depleted transplantation in children. TCRbeta library preparation incorporated unique molecular identifiers. Each CDR3 protein gets one entry after TCRdb re-called the PCR reads with MiXCR. The table has around 230,000 distinct CDR3 sequences, roughly a sixth seen once. Specimen: PBMCs, mostly from graft donor cells, collected 360 days after TCRalphabeta/CD19-depleted stem cell transplant. All receptors come from a male patient aged 2-15 years who had a stem cell transplant for acute lymphoblastic leukemia, so the T cells may come from the graft donor.

This rearrangement joins TRBV28 to TRBJ2-7, with D perhaps matching TRBD2 (6 bases). V dropped 4 bases and J dropped 5 bases, with 18 bases sitting between them. CDR3 size: 15 residues. Germline CDR1 is MDHEN and CDR2 is SYDVKM. This CDR3 reads CASSWFRGFSNEQYF. The CDR3 bases are TGTGCCAGCAGTTGGTTCCGGGGGTTCAGCAACGAGCAGTACTTC.

This chain links TRBV12-3 or TRBV12-4 with TRBJ2-1; 10 bases are shared with TRBD2. V gave up 5 bases and J gave up 7 bases; unmatched junction bases: 5. CDR3 length equals 14 residues. The CDR3, as DNA: TGTGCCAGCAGTCTTAGCGGGGGGCGGAATGAGCAGTTCTTC. Its protein is CASSLSGGRNEQFF.

The chain uses TRBV29-1 and TRBJ2-3; 11 bases map to TRBD2. Germline CDR1 and CDR2: SQVTM and ANQGSEA. V gave up 5 bases and J gave up 6 bases; unmatched junction bases: 13. The CDR3 is 16 residues long. CDR3 sequence: CSVPDPTSGVWDTQYF. In DNA form, the CDR3 reads TGCAGCGTTCCTGACCCGACTAGCGGGGTTTGGGATACGCAGTATTTT.

This clonotype has just a few counts. The chain carries TRBV5-1 and TRBJ2-1, with D tentatively TRBD1 (6 bases). Trimming stripped 0 bases from V and 12 bases from J, with 10 bases between. This CDR3 region has 12 residues. Germline lookup yields CDR1 SGHRS and CDR2 YFSETQ. The CDR3 sequence: CASSLAQGGQFF. The CDR3 coding sequence is TGCGCCAGCAGCTTGGCACAGGGTGGGCAGTTCTTC.

The V gene is TRBV5-1, the J gene TRBJ2-1; D gene unclear. The V gene lost 5 bases and the J gene lost 4 bases, with 10 bases spanning the gap. There are 13 residues in the CDR3. From germline, CDR1 is SGHRS and CDR2 YFSETQ. As DNA, the CDR3 is TGCGCCAGCAGTCCCATTGGATACAATGAGCAGTTCTTC. Protein sequence: CASSPIGYNEQFF.

This clonotype was observed many times. The chain recombines TRBV20-1 with TRBJ2-2; the D is unclear. The germline CDR1 and CDR2 sequences are DFQATT and SNEGSKA (reference sequence). Trimming shortened V by 0 bases and J by 5 bases, and 10 bases separated the two germline ends. The CDR3 is 14 residues long. The CDR3 protein is CSARDAARTGELFF. DNA of the CDR3: TGCAGTGCTAGAGATGCGGCTCGAACCGGGGAGCTGTTTTTT.

A few counts support this clonotype. The V call is TRBV27, the J call TRBJ2-3; tentatively, D is TRBD2 (6 bases). CDR3 length: 12 residues. Trimming shortened V by 3 bases and J by 5 bases, and 6 bases separated the two germline ends. Germline CDR1 MNHEY, CDR2 SMNVEV (reference sequence). Here the CDR3 reads CASSFGGDTQYF. The CDR3 DNA follows: TGTGCCAGCAGTTTCGGGGGAGATACGCAGTATTTT.

This clonotype was counted a few times. The genes are TRBV12-3 or TRBV12-4 and TRBJ1-4; D not resolved. Trimming removed 6 bases from V and 8 bases from J, with 19 bases in between. The CDR3 sequence is 15 residues long. CDR3 in DNA: TGTGCCAGCAGCCGCCCATCCGGGGTAGGAGAAAAACTGTTTTTT. This sequence encodes CASSRPSGVGEKLFF.

There are a few counts of this clonotype. V gene TRBV5-1 combines with J gene TRBJ2-3; D remains ambiguous. The V gene lost 7 bases and the J gene lost 2 bases, with 8 bases spanning the gap. The CDR3 runs to 12 residues. CDR1 and CDR2 (germline): SGHRS, YFSETQ. The DNA for the CDR3 is TGCGCCAGCGGTACCTTCACAGATACGCAGTATTTT. This gives the protein CASGTFTDTQYF.

This clonotype has just a few counts. The rearrangement links TRBV3-1 to TRBJ1-5; D perhaps matches TRBD1 (5 bases). This CDR3 is 15 amino acids long. V was shortened by 4 bases and J by 4 bases, with 14 bases between the two germline ends. CDR1 is LGHDT and CDR2 is YNNKEL in the germline V gene (reference sequence). CDR3 nucleotide sequence: TGTGCCAGCAGCCCGGGCCCAGGGCCAAATCAGCCCCAGCATTTT. Translating gives CASSPGPGPNQPQHF.

V usage is TRBV20-1 and J usage is TRBJ1-1; possible D gene TRBD1, 6 bases. The CDR3 is 15 amino acids. CDR1 is DFQATT, CDR2 SNEGSKA, per germline (reference sequence). V gave up 0 bases and J gave up 0 bases, with 11 bases separating them. The CDR3 sequence is CSARDLGGVNTEAFF. The CDR3 DNA follows: TGCAGTGCTAGAGATCTAGGGGGGGTGAACACTGAAGCTTTCTTT.

The chain links TRBV5-1 to TRBJ2-5, with 8 bases lining up with TRBD1. The ends lost 4 bases at V and 2 bases at J; junction bases unmatched: 10. Germline lookup yields CDR1 SGHRS and CDR2 YFSETQ. The CDR3 consists of 16 residues. CDR3 coding DNA: TGCGCCAGCAGCCGGGACAGGCGGGATTTACAAGAGACCCAGTACTTC. This translates into CASSRDRRDLQETQYF.

In its sample, this clonotype was seen a few times. V is TRBV12-3 or TRBV12-4 and J is TRBJ2-7; tentatively, D is TRBD2 (6 bases). The V gene lost 2 bases and the J gene lost 0 bases, with 23 bases spanning the gap. The CDR3 sequence is 19 residues long. The CDR3 region has the DNA TGTGCCAGCAGTTTAATCTCTCACCCCGGGACTCCCGACTCCTACGAGCAGTACTTC. Translated: CASSLISHPGTPDSYEQYF.

This chain joins TRBV27 and TRBJ1-5; 9 positions match TRBD1. J was trimmed by 7 bases and V by 5 bases; bases with no gene match: 12. The V gene's germline CDR1 is MNHEY and CDR2 SMNVEV (reference sequence). This CDR3 comprises 16 residues. CDR3 DNA sequence: TGTGCCAGCAGTACCTATTGGACAGGGGAACAACAGCCCCAGCATTTT. Translating gives CASSTYWTGEQQPQHF.

This sequence joins TRBV20-1 and TRBJ2-1; 12 bases agree with TRBD2. Per germline, CDR1 DFQATT and CDR2 SNEGSKA (reference sequence). This CDR3 region has 15 residues. The V segment lost 6 bases and the J segment 7 bases; nucleotides outside the gene matches: 10. The CDR3 coding sequence is TGCAGTGCCACCCGACTAGCGGGAGATTCGAATGAGCAGTTCTTC. Residues: CSATRLAGDSNEQFF.